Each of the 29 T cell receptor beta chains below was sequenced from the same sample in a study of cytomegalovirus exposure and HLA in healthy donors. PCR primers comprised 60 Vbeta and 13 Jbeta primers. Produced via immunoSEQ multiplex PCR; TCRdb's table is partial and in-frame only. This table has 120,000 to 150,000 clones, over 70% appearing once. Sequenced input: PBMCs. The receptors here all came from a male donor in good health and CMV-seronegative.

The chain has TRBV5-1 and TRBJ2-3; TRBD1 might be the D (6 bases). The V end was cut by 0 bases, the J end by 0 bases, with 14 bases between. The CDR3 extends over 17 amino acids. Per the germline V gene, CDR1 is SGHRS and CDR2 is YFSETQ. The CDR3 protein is CASSLGARGSSTDTQYF. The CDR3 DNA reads TGCGCCAGCAGCTTGGGGGCCAGGGGCTCTAGCACAGATACGCAGTATTTT. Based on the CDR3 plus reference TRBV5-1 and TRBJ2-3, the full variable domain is KAGVTQTPRYLIKTRGQQVTLSCSPISGHRSVSWYQQTPGQGLQFLFEYFSETQRNKGNFPGRFSGRQFSNSRSEMNVSTLELGDSALYLCASSLGARGSSTDTQYFGPGTRLTVL.

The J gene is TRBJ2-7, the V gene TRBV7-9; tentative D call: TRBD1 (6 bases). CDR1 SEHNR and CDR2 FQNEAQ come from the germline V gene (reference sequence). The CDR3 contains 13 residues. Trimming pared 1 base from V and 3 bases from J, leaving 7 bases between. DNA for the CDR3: TGTGCCAGCAGCTTAGAGGACAGCTACGAGCAGTACTTC. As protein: CASSLEDSYEQYF.

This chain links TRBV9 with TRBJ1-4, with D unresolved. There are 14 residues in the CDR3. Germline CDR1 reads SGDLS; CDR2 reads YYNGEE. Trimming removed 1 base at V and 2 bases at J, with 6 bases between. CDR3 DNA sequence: TGTGCCAGCAGCGTATCCGGGACTAATGAAAAACTGTTTTTT. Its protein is CASSVSGTNEKLFF.

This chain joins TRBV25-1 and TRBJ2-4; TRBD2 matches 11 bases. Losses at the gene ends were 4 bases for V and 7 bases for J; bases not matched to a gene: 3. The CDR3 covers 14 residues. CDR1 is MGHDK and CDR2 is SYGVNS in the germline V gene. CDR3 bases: TGTGCCAGCAGTGTAGCGGGGGGGCGGAACATTCAGTACTTC. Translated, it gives CASSVAGGRNIQYF.

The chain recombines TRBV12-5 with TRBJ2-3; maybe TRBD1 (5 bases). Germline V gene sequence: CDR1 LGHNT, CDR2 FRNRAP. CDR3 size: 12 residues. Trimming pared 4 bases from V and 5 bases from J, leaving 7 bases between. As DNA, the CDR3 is TGTGCTAGTGGTTGGGGCGGAGATACGCAGTATTTT. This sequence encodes CASGWGGDTQYF.

The CDR3 bases are TGTGCCACCAGCAGAGGGGGGGAGCTAGCTAACTATGGCTACACCTTC. It is translated as CATSRGGELANYGYTF. The rearrangement uses TRBV15 and TRBJ1-2; TRBD1 is a possible D gene (5 bases). V shed 1 base and J shed 0 bases, with 12 bases lying between them. This CDR3 is built from 16 residues. Per the germline V gene, CDR1 is LNHNV and CDR2 is YYDKDF (reference sequence).

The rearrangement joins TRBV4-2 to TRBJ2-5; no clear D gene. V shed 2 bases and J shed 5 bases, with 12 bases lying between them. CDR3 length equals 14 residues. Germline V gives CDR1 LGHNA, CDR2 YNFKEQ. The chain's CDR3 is CASSQLPRGETQYF. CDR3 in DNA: TGTGCCAGCAGCCAACTCCCCAGAGGCGAGACCCAGTACTTC.

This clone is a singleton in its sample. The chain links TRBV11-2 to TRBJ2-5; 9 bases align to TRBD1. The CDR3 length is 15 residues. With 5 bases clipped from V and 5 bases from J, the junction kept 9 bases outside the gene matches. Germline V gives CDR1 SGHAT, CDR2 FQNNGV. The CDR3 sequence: CASSPGGQGRETQYF. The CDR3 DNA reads TGTGCCAGCAGCCCCGGGGGACAGGGAAGGGAGACCCAGTACTTC.

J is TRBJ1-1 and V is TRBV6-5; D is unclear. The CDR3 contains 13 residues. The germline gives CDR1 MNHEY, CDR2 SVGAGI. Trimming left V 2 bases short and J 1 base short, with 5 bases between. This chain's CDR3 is CASSYQENTEAFF. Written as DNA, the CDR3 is TGTGCCAGCAGTTACCAGGAGAACACTGAAGCTTTCTTT.

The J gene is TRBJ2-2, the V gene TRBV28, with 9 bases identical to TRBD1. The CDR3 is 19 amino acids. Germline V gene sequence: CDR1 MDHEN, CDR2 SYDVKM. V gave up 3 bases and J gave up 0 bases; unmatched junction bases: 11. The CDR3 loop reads CASSFSRDRASANTGELFF. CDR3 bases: TGTGCCAGCAGTTTCAGCCGGGACAGGGCCTCGGCGAACACCGGGGAGCTGTTTTTT.

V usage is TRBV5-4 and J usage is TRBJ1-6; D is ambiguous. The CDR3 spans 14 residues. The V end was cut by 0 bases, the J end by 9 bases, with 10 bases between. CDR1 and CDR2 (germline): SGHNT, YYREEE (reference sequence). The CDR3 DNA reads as TGTGCCAGCAGCTTGGGAGGTGTACGTTCACCCCTCCACTTT. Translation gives CASSLGGVRSPLHF.

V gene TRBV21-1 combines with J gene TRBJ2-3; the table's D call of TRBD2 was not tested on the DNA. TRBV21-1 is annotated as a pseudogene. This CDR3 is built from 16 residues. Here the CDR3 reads CASSKVDGGRTDTQYF. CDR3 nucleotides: TGTGCCAGCAGCAAAGTCGACGGGGGTCGCACAGATACGCAGTATTTT.

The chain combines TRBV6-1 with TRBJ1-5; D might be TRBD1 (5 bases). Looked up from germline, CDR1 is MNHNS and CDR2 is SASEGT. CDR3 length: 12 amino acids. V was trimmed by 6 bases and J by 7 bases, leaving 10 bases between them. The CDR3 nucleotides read TGTGCCAGCAGCCCTCCAGGGCAGCCCCAGCATTTT. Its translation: CASSPPGQPQHF.

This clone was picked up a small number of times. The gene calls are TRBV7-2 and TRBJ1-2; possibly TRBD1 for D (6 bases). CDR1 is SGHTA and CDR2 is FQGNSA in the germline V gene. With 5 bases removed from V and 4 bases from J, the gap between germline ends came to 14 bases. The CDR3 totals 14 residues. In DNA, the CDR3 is TGTGCCAGCAGCCCAGGGGATGGCGCCTATGGCTACACCTTC. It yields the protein CASSPGDGAYGYTF.

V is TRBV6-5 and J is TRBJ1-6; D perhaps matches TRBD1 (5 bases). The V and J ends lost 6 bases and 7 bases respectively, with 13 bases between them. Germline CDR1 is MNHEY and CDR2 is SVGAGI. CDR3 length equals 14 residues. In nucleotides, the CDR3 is TGTGCCAGCAGACCCCAGGGATCGAATTCACCCCTCCACTTT. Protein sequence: CASRPQGSNSPLHF.

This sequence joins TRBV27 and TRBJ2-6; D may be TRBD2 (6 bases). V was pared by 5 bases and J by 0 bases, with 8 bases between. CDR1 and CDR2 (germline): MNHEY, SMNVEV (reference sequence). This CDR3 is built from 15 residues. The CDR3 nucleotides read TGTGCCAGCAGTCCTAGCGTCTCTGGGGCCAACGTCCTGACTTTC. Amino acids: CASSPSVSGANVLTF.

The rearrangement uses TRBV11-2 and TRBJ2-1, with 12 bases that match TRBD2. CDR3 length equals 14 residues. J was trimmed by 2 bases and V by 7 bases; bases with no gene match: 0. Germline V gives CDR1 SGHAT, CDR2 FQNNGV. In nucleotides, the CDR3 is TGTGCCAGCACTAGCGGGGGGGCCTACAATGAGCAGTTCTTC. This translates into CASTSGGAYNEQFF.

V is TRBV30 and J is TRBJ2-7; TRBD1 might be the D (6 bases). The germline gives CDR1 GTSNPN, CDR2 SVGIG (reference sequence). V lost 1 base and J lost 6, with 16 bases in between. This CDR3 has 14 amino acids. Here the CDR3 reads CAWSGRTGRPEQYF. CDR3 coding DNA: TGTGCCTGGAGTGGGCGCACAGGGCGTCCCGAGCAGTACTTC.

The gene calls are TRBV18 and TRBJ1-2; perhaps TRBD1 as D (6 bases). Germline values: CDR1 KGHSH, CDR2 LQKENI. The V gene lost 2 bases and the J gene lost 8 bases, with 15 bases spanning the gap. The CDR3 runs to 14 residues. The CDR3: CASSPNRAGGGYTF. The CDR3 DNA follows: TGTGCCAGCTCACCAAACAGGGCGGGTGGAGGCTACACCTTC.

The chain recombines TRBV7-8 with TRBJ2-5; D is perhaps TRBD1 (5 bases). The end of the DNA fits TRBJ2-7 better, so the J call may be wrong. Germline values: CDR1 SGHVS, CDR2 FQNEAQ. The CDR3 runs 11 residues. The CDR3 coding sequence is TGTGCCAGCAGCTCAGGGCCCGAGCAGTACTTC. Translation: CASSSGPEQYF.

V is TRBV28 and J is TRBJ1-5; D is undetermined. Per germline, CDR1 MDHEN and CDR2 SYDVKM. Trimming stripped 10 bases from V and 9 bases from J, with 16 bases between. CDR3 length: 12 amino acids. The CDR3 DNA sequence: TGTGCCACCACCCTCCCGGGATGGCCCCAGCATTTT. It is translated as CATTLPGWPQHF. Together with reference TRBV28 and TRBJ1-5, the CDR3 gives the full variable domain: DVKVTQSSRYLVKRTGEKVFLECVQDMDHENMFWYRQDPGLGLRLIYFSYDVKMKEKGDIPEGYSVSREKKERFSLILESASTNQTSMYLCATTLPGWPQHFGDGTRLSIL.

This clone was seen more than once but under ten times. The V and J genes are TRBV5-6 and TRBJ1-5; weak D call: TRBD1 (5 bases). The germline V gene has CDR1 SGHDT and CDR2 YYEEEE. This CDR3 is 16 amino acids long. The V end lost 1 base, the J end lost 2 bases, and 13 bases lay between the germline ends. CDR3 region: CASSLWSGFGNQPQHF. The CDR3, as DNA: TGTGCCAGCAGCTTGTGGTCAGGGTTCGGCAATCAGCCCCAGCATTTT.

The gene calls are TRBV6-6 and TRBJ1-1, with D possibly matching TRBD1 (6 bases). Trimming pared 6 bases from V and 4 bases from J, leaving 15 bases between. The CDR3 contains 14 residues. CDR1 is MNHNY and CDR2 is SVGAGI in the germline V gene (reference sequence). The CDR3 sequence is CASRDSSYGTEAFF. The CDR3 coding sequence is TGTGCCAGCAGGGACAGCTCCTACGGCACTGAAGCTTTCTTT.

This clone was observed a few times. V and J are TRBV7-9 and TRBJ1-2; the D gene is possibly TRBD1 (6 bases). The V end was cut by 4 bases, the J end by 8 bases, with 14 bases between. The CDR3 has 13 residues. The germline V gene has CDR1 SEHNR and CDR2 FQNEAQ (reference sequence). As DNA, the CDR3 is TGTGCCAGCAGCTCACAGGGAACCGGGGGCTACACCTTC. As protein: CASSSQGTGGYTF. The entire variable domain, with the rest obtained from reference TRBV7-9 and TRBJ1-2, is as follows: DTGVSQNPRHKITKRGQNVTFRCDPISEHNRLYWYRQTLGQGPEFLTYFQNEAQLEKSRLLSDRFSAERPKGSFSTLEIQRTEQGDSAMYLCASSSQGTGGYTFGSGTRLTVV.

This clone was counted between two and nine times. The CDR3 region has the DNA TGTGCCAGCAGCGCGGGGGGATCCTACGAGCAGTACTTC. Translated, it gives CASSAGGSYEQYF. J is TRBJ2-7 and V is TRBV9; 7 bases are shared with TRBD2. This CDR3 comprises 13 residues. Unmatched junction bases numbered 1, after V lost 3 bases and J lost 1 base. Germline CDR1 is SGDLS and CDR2 is YYNGEE.

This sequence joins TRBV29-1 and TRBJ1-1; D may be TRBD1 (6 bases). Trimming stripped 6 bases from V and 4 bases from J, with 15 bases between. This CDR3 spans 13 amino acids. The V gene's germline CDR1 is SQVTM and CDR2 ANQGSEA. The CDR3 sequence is CSVATGRGTEAFF. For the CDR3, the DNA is TGCAGCGTGGCCACAGGGAGGGGCACTGAAGCTTTCTTT.

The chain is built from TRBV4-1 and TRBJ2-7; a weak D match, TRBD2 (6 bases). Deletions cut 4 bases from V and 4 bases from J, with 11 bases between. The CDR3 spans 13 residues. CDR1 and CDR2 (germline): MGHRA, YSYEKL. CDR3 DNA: TGCGCCAGCAGCCCCGGCCGGGGGTACGAGCAGTACTTC. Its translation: CASSPGRGYEQYF.

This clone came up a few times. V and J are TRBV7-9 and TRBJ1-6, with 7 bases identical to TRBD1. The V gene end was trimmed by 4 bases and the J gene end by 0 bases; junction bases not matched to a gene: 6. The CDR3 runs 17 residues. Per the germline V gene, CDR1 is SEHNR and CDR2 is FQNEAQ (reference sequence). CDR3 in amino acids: CASSSPTGSSYNSPLHF. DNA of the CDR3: TGTGCCAGCAGCTCCCCGACAGGGAGCTCCTATAATTCACCCCTCCACTTT.

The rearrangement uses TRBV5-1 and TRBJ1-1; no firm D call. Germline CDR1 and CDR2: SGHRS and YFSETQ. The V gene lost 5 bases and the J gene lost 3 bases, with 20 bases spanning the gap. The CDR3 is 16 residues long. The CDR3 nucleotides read TGCGCCAGCAGGCAAGAGGGTACTTCCTTGGACACTGAAGCTTTCTTT. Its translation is CASRQEGTSLDTEAFF.